The 8 T cell receptor beta chains reported below all come from one sample, sequenced in a study of blood T cell repertoires in COVID-19. Sequenced by immunoSEQ multiplex PCR; TCRdb stores in-frame clones only, minus some. The data contain about 390,000 clones, about 87% of them singletons. Sequences were obtained from peripheral blood. Receptors originate from a woman aged 55-75 years with COVID-19, enrolled during active disease.

The chain employs TRBV28 and TRBJ1-1, with D tentatively TRBD1 (5 bases). CDR1 and CDR2 from the germline V gene are MDHEN and SYDVKM. The V and J ends lost 6 bases and 2 bases respectively, with 10 bases between them. The CDR3 extends over 13 amino acids. The CDR3 is CASRTTGNTEAFF. CDR3 DNA: TGTGCCAGCAGGACCACAGGTAACACTGAAGCTTTCTTT.

The chain joins TRBV28 to TRBJ1-4; a possible D gene is TRBD1 (6 bases). The ends were cut back, 5 bases at V and 3 bases at J, with 16 bases in the middle. This CDR3 has 16 residues. From germline, CDR1 is MDHEN and CDR2 SYDVKM. The CDR3 DNA follows: TGTGCCAGCAGTAAAGGGGGGGCCCCTTCTAATGAAAAACTGTTTTTT. Its protein product is CASSKGGAPSNEKLFF.

The chain has TRBV15 and TRBJ1-4, with D maybe TRBD1 (6 bases). Between the trimmed V and J ends, which lost 10 bases and 4 bases, there was a span of 13 bases. The length of the CDR3 is 13 residues. CDR1 is LNHNV and CDR2 is YYDKDF in the germline V gene (reference sequence). The CDR3 sequence: CAIRQGSNEKLFF. For the CDR3, the DNA is TGTGCCATCCGGCAGGGGAGTAATGAAAAACTGTTTTTT.

This clone was counted a few times. The J gene is TRBJ1-2, the V gene TRBV28; TRBD1 aligns across 8 bases. CDR1 MDHEN and CDR2 SYDVKM come from the germline V gene. The CDR3 runs 13 residues. The junction had 1 base not matched to a gene; V was cut back by 3 bases and J by 4 bases. The CDR3 loop reads CASSFRGRYGYTF. DNA of the CDR3: TGTGCCAGCAGTTTCAGGGGGCGCTATGGCTACACCTTC.

The chain links TRBV19 to TRBJ1-2; D possibly corresponds to TRBD1 (6 bases). Per germline, CDR1 LNHDA and CDR2 SQIVND (reference sequence). The CDR3 contains 13 residues. Trimming stripped 3 bases from V and 4 bases from J, with 9 bases between. CDR3 residues: CASSIGQLYGYTF. The DNA for the CDR3 is TGTGCCAGTAGTATTGGACAGCTCTATGGCTACACCTTC.

This chain uses TRBV4-2 with TRBJ2-7, with D perhaps TRBD2 (5 bases). The germline V gene encodes CDR1 LGHNA and CDR2 YNFKEQ. Trimming left V 1 base short and J 0 bases short, with 7 bases between. The length of the CDR3 is 14 residues. CDR3 sequence reads: CASSQGTLSYEQYF. CDR3 bases: TGTGCCAGCAGCCAAGGGACTCTCTCCTACGAGCAGTACTTC.

The J gene is TRBJ1-5, the V gene TRBV6-5; 10 nucleotides align to TRBD1. This CDR3 has 15 amino acids. Germline V gene data show CDR1 as MNHEY and CDR2 as SVGAGI. The J segment lost 1 base and the V segment lost 5 bases, leaving 2 bases of the junction unmatched. CDR3 in DNA: TGTGCCAGCAGTCGGGACAGGGGAAGCAATCAGCCCCAGCATTTT. It specifies CASSRDRGSNQPQHF.

The V and J genes are TRBV11-2 and TRBJ2-1, with 7 bases lining up with TRBD1. Germline V gives CDR1 SGHAT, CDR2 FQNNGV. This CDR3 has 17 amino acids. Trimming cost V 7 bases and J 4 bases; bases outside gene matches: 16. CDR3 sequence: CASTPGQLGPRYNEQFF. In DNA form, the CDR3 reads TGTGCCAGCACCCCGGGACAGTTGGGGCCCAGATACAATGAGCAGTTCTTC.